This T cell receptor beta chain originates from a study of OX40 agonist ivuxolimab in advanced cancers. Study-wide context: Every 2 weeks, ivuxolimab was infused into the patients intravenously at between 0.01 and 10 mg/kg. Points from the study as a whole: Some of the lowest clonal expansion was seen in partial responders at 0.1-3.0 mg/kg. Undetermined was the antigen specificity of the expanded peripheral T cells.

Assay used: immunoSEQ multiplex PCR; TCRdb lists only in-frame clones, some missing. The sample consists of approximately 48,000 clones, roughly 80% of them appearing once. The germline V gene encodes CDR1 MNHEY and CDR2 SVGAGI. V gave up 0 bases and J gave up 2 bases; unmatched junction bases: 1. The CDR3 length is 14 residues. As to this clone: Its target is unknown.

This TCR was sampled from an adult with an advanced solid tumor such as melanoma, head and neck, liver or kidney cancer. The material sequenced was CD4+ or CD8+ T cells sorted from blood, taken in a trial of the OX40 agonist ivuxolimab. This chain connects TRBV6-5 to TRBJ2-7; TRBD1 agrees at 7 bases. CDR3 loop: CASSYSGQTYEQYF. The CDR3 bases are TGTGCCAGCAGTTACTCGGGACAGACCTACGAGCAGTACTTC.